The 20 T cell receptor beta chains below come from one sample, sequenced in a study of blood T cells in healthy people across ages. A sample-barcoded 5' primer and a J-beta primer mix were used in a second PCR of roughly 7 to 12 cycles. TCRdb re-called the 5' RACE reads with MiXCR, one entry per CDR3 protein. The sample lists more than 800,000 distinct CDR3 sequences, 35% to 50% occurring once. Sequenced: blood. Receptors were obtained from a woman aged 55-69 years in good health.

This clonotype came up once. The chain uses TRBV2 and TRBJ2-7; 7 bases fit TRBD1. This CDR3 spans 15 amino acids. With V trimmed by 6 bases and J by 6 bases, 14 bases remained unmatched. Looked up from germline, CDR1 is SNHLY and CDR2 is FYNNEI. In nucleotides, the CDR3 is TGTGCCAGCAGGACCCTCCAGGGGGAATCTGGCGAGCAGTACTTC. It is translated as CASRTLQGESGEQYF.

Concerning this clonotype: Sequence at one end of the junction differs from germline and may be a read error. The J gene is TRBJ2-5, the V gene TRBV15; 7 bases map to TRBD2. This CDR3 spans 13 amino acids. Germline loops: CDR1 LNHNV, CDR2 YYDKDF (reference sequence). The CDR3 loop is CVTSPGRWNEQYF. CDR3 DNA sequence: TGTGTCACCAGCCCCGGGAGGTGGAATGAGCAGTACTTC.

The genes are TRBV29-1 and TRBJ2-3; 11 bases are a match to TRBD2. After removal of 7 bases from V and 6 bases from J, the junction contained 12 bases not matched to a gene. The CDR3 is 15 residues long. CDR1 is SQVTM, CDR2 ANQGSEA, per germline. For the CDR3, the DNA is TGCAGCGCCGCCGAACTAGCGGGGGCGCGGGATACGCAGTATTTT. Translating it yields CSAAELAGARDTQYF.

The chain recombines TRBV28 with TRBJ2-5; possibly TRBD2 for D (5 bases). The CDR3 length is 15 residues. Germline-derived CDR1 and CDR2 are MDHEN and SYDVKM. Trimming shortened V by 6 bases and J by 11 bases, and 25 bases separated the two germline ends. CDR3 protein: CASSPLAIAYNEQYF. The CDR3 DNA reads TGTGCCAGCAGCCCGCTAGCAATAGCGTACAATGAGCAGTACTTC.

The V call is TRBV7-2, the J call TRBJ2-1; D not resolved. CDR1 is SGHTA, CDR2 FQGNSA, per germline. V lost 5 bases to trimming and J lost 9 bases, with 17 bases between them. The CDR3 is 14 residues long. The CDR3 reads CASSTQTRYGEQFF. The CDR3 DNA reads TGTGCCAGCAGCACGCAGACCAGATACGGTGAGCAGTTCTTC.

The chain recombines TRBV20-1 with TRBJ1-6; the D gene is possibly TRBD1 (5 bases). V lost 3 bases and J lost 5, with 14 bases in between. There are 15 residues in the CDR3. The germline V gene encodes CDR1 DFQATT and CDR2 SNEGSKA (reference sequence). The CDR3 DNA reads TGCAGTGCTAGGGATCCGGGACGGAATAATTCACCCCTCCACTTT. This encodes CSARDPGRNNSPLHF.

There are many counts of this clonotype. The chain joins TRBV6-6 to TRBJ2-5, with TRBD2 matching 13 bases. V trimming: 7 bases; J trimming: 5 bases; junction bases outside the gene matches: 7. CDR1 is MNHNY, CDR2 SVGAGI, per germline (reference sequence). The CDR3 consists of 15 residues. The CDR3 nucleotides are TGTGCCAGCAAGAGGACTAGCGGGAGCTTCGAGACCCAGTACTTC. This codes for CASKRTSGSFETQYF.

The chain has TRBV5-6 and TRBJ2-1; 7 nucleotides agree with TRBD2. CDR3 length equals 14 residues. Germline V lookup: CDR1 SGHDT, CDR2 YYEEEE. Unmatched junction bases numbered 6, after V lost 6 bases and J lost 3 bases. The CDR3 DNA reads TGTGCCAGCAAGAGCGGGATCCTCTACAATGAGCAGTTCTTC. Translated: CASKSGILYNEQFF.

This clonotype has a handful of counts. The chain employs TRBV9 and TRBJ2-3, with TRBD2 as a possible D gene (6 bases). Germline CDR1 reads SGDLS; CDR2 reads YYNGEE. This CDR3 is 17 amino acids long. The V gene lost 0 bases and the J gene lost 4 bases, with 18 bases spanning the gap. In nucleotides, the CDR3 is TGTGCCAGCAGCGTAGGAGCGGGCGGATCAACTCCAGATACGCAGTATTTT. It codes for CASSVGAGGSTPDTQYF.

The rearrangement uses TRBV24-1 and TRBJ2-3, with TRBD2 as a possible D gene (5 bases). Trimming left V 3 bases short and J 3 bases short, with 15 bases between. The germline V gene has CDR1 KGHDR and CDR2 SFDVKD. This CDR3 spans 16 amino acids. The CDR3 reads CATSDGRRGNTDTQYF. The CDR3 DNA reads as TGTGCCACCAGTGATGGAAGACGAGGGAATACAGATACGCAGTATTTT.

The chain recombines TRBV12-3 or TRBV12-4 with TRBJ2-7; D remains ambiguous. Trimming shortened V by 3 bases and J by 7 bases, and 10 bases separated the two germline ends. The CDR3 length is 12 residues. The CDR3 DNA reads TGTGCCAGCAGTTTCACAGCGACGGAGCAGTACTTC. As protein: CASSFTATEQYF.

With respect to this clonotype: The conserved phenylalanine or tryptophan is not found at the CDR3 terminus, so this likely reflects a read error. The chain recombines TRBV20-1 with TRBJ2-7; D unclear. Germline lookup yields CDR1 DFQATT and CDR2 SNEGSKA (reference sequence). Trimming took 3 bases from V and 5 from J, leaving 20 bases between them. The CDR3 covers 15 residues. The CDR3 nucleotides are TGCAGTGCTAGGGGCGGCTCCTCAGAAATCCACGAGCAGTACCTC. It encodes CSARGGSSEIHEQYL.

The gene calls are TRBV20-1 and TRBJ1-2; D is uncertain. V lost 1 base, J lost 1 base, and 13 bases lay in between. CDR1 and CDR2 (germline): DFQATT, SNEGSKA (reference sequence). This CDR3 has 15 residues. DNA of the CDR3: TGCAGTGCTAGAGTTTCGCGCAGCCTTAACTATGGCTACACCTTC. Its protein product is CSARVSRSLNYGYTF.

This chain uses TRBV5-1 with TRBJ2-5; 7 bases align to TRBD2. The V segment lost 4 bases and the J segment 0 bases; nucleotides outside the gene matches: 9. CDR3 length: 16 residues. Germline loops: CDR1 SGHRS, CDR2 YFSETQ. The CDR3: CASSHRGGAYQETQYF. CDR3 DNA sequence: TGCGCCAGCAGCCACCGGGGAGGGGCGTACCAAGAGACCCAGTACTTC. Full variable domain (remainder filled in from reference TRBV5-1 and TRBJ2-5): KAGVTQTPRYLIKTRGQQVTLSCSPISGHRSVSWYQQTPGQGLQFLFEYFSETQRNKGNFPGRFSGRQFSNSRSEMNVSTLELGDSALYLCASSHRGGAYQETQYFGPGTRLLVL.

This rearrangement joins TRBV12-3 or TRBV12-4 to TRBJ1-2, with 7 bases aligning to TRBD1. The CDR3 sequence is 12 residues long. After removal of 7 bases from V and 6 bases from J, the junction contained 5 bases not matched to a gene. The CDR3 region has the DNA TGTGCCAGCACGAGAGGGGGCAATGGCTACACCTTC. The encoded protein is CASTRGGNGYTF.

In this sample, this clonotype turned up a few times. The genes are TRBV29-1 and TRBJ2-5; D possibly corresponds to TRBD2 (6 bases). The CDR3 runs 15 residues. V was clipped by 7 bases and J by 4 bases, with 22 bases between them. The V gene's germline CDR1 is SQVTM and CDR2 ANQGSEA. The CDR3 sequence: CSGLPTQGAGETQYF. CDR3 sequence (DNA): TGCAGCGGGCTCCCGACTCAGGGAGCGGGAGAGACCCAGTACTTC.

V is TRBV7-2 and J is TRBJ2-4; TRBD2 might be the D (5 bases). Trimming pared 1 base from V and 13 bases from J, leaving 14 bases between. Per germline, CDR1 SGHTA and CDR2 FQGNSA. CDR3 length: 13 amino acids. CDR3 region: CASSLVSRRGQYF. As DNA, the CDR3 is TGTGCCAGCAGCTTAGTCTCCAGGCGAGGGCAGTACTTC.

With regard to this clonotype: The junction shows a germline mismatch at one end, possibly a read error. The rearrangement uses TRBV5-1 and TRBJ2-6; possible D gene TRBD2, 6 bases. Germline CDR1 SGHRS, CDR2 YFSETQ. This CDR3 region has 17 residues. DNA for the CDR3: TGCGCCAACAGCTTGCGCGGGGACTCCTCTGGGGCCAACGTCCTGACTTTC. Its translation: CANSLRGDSSGANVLTF.

Here the CDR3 reads CASSLESGRFTYEQYF. The CDR3 DNA follows: TGTGCCAGCAGTTTAGAATCCGGGCGCTTTACCTACGAGCAGTACTTC. The chain carries TRBV12-3 or TRBV12-4 and TRBJ2-7; the D is unclear. Trimming took 1 base from V and 2 from J, leaving 15 bases between them. CDR3 length: 16 residues.

The chain uses TRBV5-1 and TRBJ2-5; 16 bases match TRBD2. The better agreement between TRBJ2-7 and the DNA end casts doubt on the J call. Looked up from germline, CDR1 is SGHRS and CDR2 is YFSETQ. The CDR3 is made up of 17 amino acids. CDR3 nucleotide sequence: TGCGCCAGCAGCCTGGGACTAGCGGGAGGGCTCAATTCCGAGCAGTACTTC. Protein: CASSLGLAGGLNSEQYF.